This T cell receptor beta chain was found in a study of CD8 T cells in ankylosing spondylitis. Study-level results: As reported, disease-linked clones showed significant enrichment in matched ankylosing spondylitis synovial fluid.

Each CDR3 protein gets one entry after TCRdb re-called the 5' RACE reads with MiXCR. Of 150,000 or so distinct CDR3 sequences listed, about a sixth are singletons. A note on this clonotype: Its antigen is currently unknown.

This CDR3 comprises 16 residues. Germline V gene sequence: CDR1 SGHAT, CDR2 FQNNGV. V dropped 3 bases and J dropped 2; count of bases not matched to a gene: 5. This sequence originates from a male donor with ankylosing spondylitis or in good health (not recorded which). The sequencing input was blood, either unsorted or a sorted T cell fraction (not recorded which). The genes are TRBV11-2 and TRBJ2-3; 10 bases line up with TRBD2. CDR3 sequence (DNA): TGTGCCAGCAGCTTCTTAGCGGGAGGCTTCACAGATACGCAGTATTTT. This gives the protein CASSFLAGGFTDTQYF.